Detailed here is one TCR beta chain. The antigen it binds to is not known. Base qualities are not provided; no much larger clone lies one nucleotide away. These data are taken from a study of blood T cell repertoires in COVID-19 (dated by TCRdb to 2019 to 2021). Study-level background: Collaborator samples came from the United States, Italy and Spain and covered acute and convalescent phases of COVID-19. The material from the prospective study consisted of cDNA or gDNA derived from T cells, B-cell-depleted T cells, or PBMCs. Samples were obtained from the ongoing ImmuneRACE study (first 160 participants) and from about 1,300 subjects provided by 6 global collaborators. Deeply sampled blood TCRbeta repertoires from subjects exposed to, actively infected with, or recovered from COVID-19 were included in the dataset. HLA class I and class II types, where available, came from metadata supplied by the sample provider rather than from assay-based typing. The repertoires were made available in a free public database intended to serve as a resource for research on the immune response to SARS-CoV-2. A de-identified subject ID, COVID-19 status, age in years and sex were almost always included in the sample metadata. On the study overall, not on this receptor specifically: How much clinical and demographic metadata was included differed by source and by participant, and the metadata was provided uncurated.

At one collaborating source in Seattle, patients were enrolled during active infection and were followed longitudinally through the course of disease. Each collaborating institution followed its own protocols to collect whole blood in K2EDTA tubes. For TCRbeta analysis, collaborator samples were shipped as frozen whole blood, as isolated PBMCs, or as DNA extracted from either sample type. The immunoSEQ Assay, a bias-controlled multiplex PCR, was used to amplify TCRbeta CDR3 regions from genomic DNA. Under the source paper's analysis protocol: Within the assay, amplification of reference gene primers was used to estimate how many nucleated cells each sample contained. Sequence reads were collapsed and filtered to measure the absolute abundance of every unique TCRbeta CDR3 rearrangement. For each sample, productive Simpson clonality was calculated as the square root of Simpson's diversity index over productive rearrangements. TCRdb's version of the immuneACCESS table is confined to in-frame rearrangements and falls short of the full clone set. An unresolved V gene accounts for under half of the shortfall where checked; the remainder is of unknown origin. That table gives V, J and clone size, and the DNA gave D and trimming. Within this sample are about 360,000 clones, with 65% to 90% of them counted one time only. Together, the top ten hold just over 7% of the sample.

Taken from cysteine to phenylalanine, the CDR3 has 14 residues. The sequence is cut down to CDR3 DNA, 42 bases in frame from base 1. From a lookup of the germline V gene (reference sequence), CDR1 and CDR2 are SEHNR and FQNEAQ. V is shortened by 5 bases, J by 2 bases, and the region joining them spans 13 bases. The sequenced sample consisted of peripheral blood. This clonotype originated in an older woman with COVID-19, enrolled during active disease. The chain is assembled from TRBV7-9 and TRBJ2-7; possibly the D gene is TRBD2, per 6 matching bases. The nucleotides are TGTGCCAGCAGCCTCCCCGGGGGAGCCTACGAGCAGTACTTC. This codes for CASSLPGGAYEQYF.